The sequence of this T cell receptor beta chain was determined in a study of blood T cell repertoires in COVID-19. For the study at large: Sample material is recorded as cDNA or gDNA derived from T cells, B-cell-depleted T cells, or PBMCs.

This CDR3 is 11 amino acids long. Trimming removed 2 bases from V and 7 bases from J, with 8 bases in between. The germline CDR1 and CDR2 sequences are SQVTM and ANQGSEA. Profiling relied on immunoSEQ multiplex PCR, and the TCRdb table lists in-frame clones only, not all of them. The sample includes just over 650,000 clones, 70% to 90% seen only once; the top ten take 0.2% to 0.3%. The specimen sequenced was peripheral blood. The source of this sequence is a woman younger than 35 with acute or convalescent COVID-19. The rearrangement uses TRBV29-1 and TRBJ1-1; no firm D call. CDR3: CSVELRGEAFF. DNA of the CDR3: TGCAGCGTTGAATTGCGGGGTGAAGCTTTCTTT.